The 18 T cell receptor beta chains reported below all come from one sample, sequenced in a study of OX40 agonist ivuxolimab in advanced cancers. Libraries were prepared by immunoSEQ multiplex PCR; TCRdb keeps only in-frame clonotypes and omits some of them. The table shows some 46,000 clones, with roughly nine tenths occurring only once. Sequences were derived from CD4+ or CD8+ T cells sorted from blood, sampled in a trial of the OX40 agonist ivuxolimab. The source of these receptors is an adult with an advanced solid tumor such as melanoma, head and neck, liver or kidney cancer.

The gene calls are TRBV19 and TRBJ1-1, with D possibly TRBD1 on 5 matching bases. Trimming took 2 bases from V and 10 from J, leaving 17 bases between them. The length of the CDR3 is 14 residues. CDR1 and CDR2 (germline): LNHDA, SQIVND (reference sequence). CDR3 amino acids: CASSISGIQRGAFF. The CDR3, as DNA: TGTGCCAGTAGTATATCAGGAATACAGAGGGGAGCTTTCTTT. Looking up the rest from reference TRBV19 and TRBJ1-1 gives the full variable domain: DGGITQSPKYLFRKEGQNVTLSCEQNLNHDAMYWYRQDPGQGLRLIYYSQIVNDFQKGDIAEGYSVSREKKESFPLTVTSAQKNPTAFYLCASSISGIQRGAFFGQGTRLTVV.

The V gene is TRBV5-1, the J gene TRBJ2-2; D is uncertain. There are 13 residues in the CDR3. Trimming took off 4 bases at V and 6 bases at J, with 10 bases between the two ends. Germline V gives CDR1 SGHRS, CDR2 YFSETQ. CDR3 amino acids: CASSHLNSGELFF. The CDR3 DNA is TGCGCCAGCAGCCACCTCAATTCCGGGGAGCTGTTTTTT.

This clone appeared a single time. This chain joins TRBV4-2 and TRBJ2-7, with TRBD1 matching over 7 bases. Germline CDR1 reads LGHNA; CDR2 reads YNFKEQ. This CDR3 is built from 14 residues. Trimming took 4 bases from V and 2 from J; bases not matched to a gene: 5. The CDR3: CASSPGRGPYEQYF. CDR3 sequence (DNA): TGTGCCAGCAGCCCCGGAAGGGGGCCCTACGAGCAGTACTTC.

The rearrangement uses TRBV4-1 and TRBJ2-5, with TRBD1 matching 7 bases. V was clipped by 1 base and J by 5 bases; unmatched bases: 10. The CDR3 length is 16 residues. Germline CDR1 and CDR2: MGHRA and YSYEKL. CDR3 region: CASSQASGQATETQYF. The CDR3 DNA reads as TGCGCCAGCAGCCAAGCAAGTGGACAGGCTACCGAGACCCAGTACTTC.

DNA of the CDR3: TGCGCCAGCAGCTTGGATGGGTTCCCCAATGAGCAGTTCTTC. This encodes CASSLDGFPNEQFF. The rearrangement joins TRBV5-1 to TRBJ2-1; D remains ambiguous. V shed 0 bases and J shed 6 bases, with 10 bases lying between them. The germline gives CDR1 SGHRS, CDR2 YFSETQ. The CDR3 totals 14 residues.

V gene TRBV7-9 combines with J gene TRBJ2-1; 8 bases fit TRBD2. Germline lookup yields CDR1 SEHNR and CDR2 FQNEAQ (reference sequence). The V and J ends lost 8 bases and 3 bases, in that order; junction bases with no gene match: 9. This CDR3 is built from 15 residues. CDR3 residues: CASGQGLGFYNEQFF. DNA of the CDR3: TGTGCCAGCGGTCAGGGACTAGGCTTCTACAATGAGCAGTTCTTC.

The chain couples TRBV6-8 to TRBJ2-5, with 8 bases lining up with TRBD2. The last part of the DNA fits TRBJ2-7 better; the J call may be wrong. CDR1 is MNHGY, CDR2 SAAAGT, per germline. The CDR3 totals 15 residues. CDR3 DNA sequence: TGTGCCAGCAGTATTAAGCGGGAGAGCTCCTACGAGCAGTACTTC. Its translation is CASSIKRESSYEQYF.

This chain joins TRBV6-1 and TRBJ2-7, with TRBD2 matching over 11 bases. From germline, CDR1 is MNHNS and CDR2 SASEGT. V was pared by 6 bases and J by 3 bases, with 7 bases of the junction left unmatched. This CDR3 is built from 15 residues. The DNA for the CDR3 is TGTGCCAGCAGCGAAATTAGCGGGAGGGGCTACGAGCAGTACTTC. Amino acids: CASSEISGRGYEQYF.

A few counts support this clone. The rearrangement links TRBV4-1 to TRBJ2-1; tentatively, D is TRBD2 (5 bases). The V gene's germline CDR1 is MGHRA and CDR2 YSYEKL. Trimming cost V 1 base and J 4 bases, with 14 bases left between them. The CDR3 has 16 amino acids. CDR3 DNA sequence: TGCGCCAGCAGCCAAGGGGCCACACTAGTATACAATGAGCAGTTCTTC. This encodes CASSQGATLVYNEQFF.

The gene calls are TRBV13 and TRBJ2-7; maybe TRBD2 (5 bases). Germline V lookup: CDR1 PRHDT, CDR2 FYEKMQ (reference sequence). CDR3 length: 15 amino acids. The V end was cut by 1 base, the J end by 5 bases, with 15 bases between. DNA for the CDR3: TGTGCCAGCAGCTTAGTGGGCACGAGGGTCCACGAGCAGTACTTC. Its protein product is CASSLVGTRVHEQYF.

This clone came up once. V usage is TRBV30 and J usage is TRBJ1-4, with 9 bases lining up with TRBD1. The length of the CDR3 is 14 residues. Germline lookup yields CDR1 GTSNPN and CDR2 SVGIG (reference sequence). The V segment lost 3 bases and the J segment 4 bases; nucleotides outside the gene matches: 3. The CDR3 sequence is CAWSLTGGNEKLFF. CDR3 nucleotide sequence: TGTGCCTGGAGCCTGACAGGGGGTAATGAAAAACTGTTTTTT. Based on the CDR3 plus reference TRBV30 and TRBJ1-4, the full variable domain is SQTIHQWPATLVQPVGSPLSLECTVEGTSNPNLYWYRQAAGRGLQLLFYSVGIGQISSEVPQNLSASRPQDRQFILSSKKLLLSDSGFYLCAWSLTGGNEKLFFGSGTQLSVL.

The rearrangement joins TRBV6-1 to TRBJ2-5; D perhaps matches TRBD1 (6 bases). The tail of the sequence fits TRBJ2-7 better, so the J call may be wrong. CDR1 and CDR2 from the germline V gene are MNHNS and SASEGT. This CDR3 comprises 14 residues. The CDR3 is CASSEVVQGDEQYF. In DNA, the CDR3 is TGTGCCAGCAGTGAAGTGGTACAGGGAGACGAGCAGTACTTC.

J is TRBJ2-3 and V is TRBV4-1; D might be TRBD1 or TRBD2, each matching 6 bases. V was cut by 3 bases and J by 0 bases, with 19 bases left in between. Looked up from germline, CDR1 is MGHRA and CDR2 is YSYEKL. The CDR3 is made up of 18 amino acids. The CDR3 nucleotides read TGCGCCAGCAGCCAGCTACCTGGGGGGCTGGGAAGCACAGATACGCAGTATTTT. This sequence encodes CASSQLPGGLGSTDTQYF.

The rearrangement links TRBV29-1 to TRBJ2-7; tentatively, D is TRBD1 (6 bases). The CDR3 is 12 amino acids. The germline gives CDR1 SQVTM, CDR2 ANQGSEA. V shed 4 bases and J shed 0 bases, with 7 bases lying between them. Here the CDR3 reads CSVGDISYEQYF. The CDR3 nucleotides read TGCAGCGTTGGGGACATCTCCTACGAGCAGTACTTC.

The rearrangement links TRBV28 to TRBJ2-2, with D uncertain. This CDR3 comprises 12 residues. Germline V lookup: CDR1 MDHEN, CDR2 SYDVKM. Trimming shortened V by 5 bases and J by 6 bases, and 7 bases separated the two germline ends. CDR3 sequence reads: CASSQLAGELFF. The CDR3 coding sequence is TGTGCCAGCAGTCAATTAGCCGGGGAGCTGTTTTTT. The full variable domain, with the rest looked up from reference TRBV28 and TRBJ2-2, is DVKVTQSSRYLVKRTGEKVFLECVQDMDHENMFWYRQDPGLGLRLIYFSYDVKMKEKGDIPEGYSVSREKKERFSLILESASTNQTSMYLCASSQLAGELFFGEGSRLTVL.

The V call is TRBV29-1, the J call TRBJ2-1; D may correspond to TRBD1 or TRBD2 (5 bases each). The CDR3 extends over 12 amino acids. CDR1 and CDR2 from the germline V gene are SQVTM and ANQGSEA. Trimming pared 7 bases from V and 7 bases from J, leaving 14 bases between. CDR3 amino acids: CSGQGVGNEQFF. The CDR3 DNA sequence: TGCAGCGGTCAGGGAGTCGGAAATGAGCAGTTCTTC.

This clone has only a few counts. The CDR3 coding sequence is TGTGCCAGCAGTCTGGGGACTAGCGGGAGCTCCTACAATGAGCAGTTCTTC. Translated, it gives CASSLGTSGSSYNEQFF. The rearrangement uses TRBV28 and TRBJ2-1, with TRBD2 identical over 14 bases. Germline V gives CDR1 MDHEN, CDR2 SYDVKM. J was trimmed by 0 bases and V by 5 bases; bases with no gene match: 3. This CDR3 spans 17 amino acids.

The chain employs TRBV5-1 and TRBJ2-2; D may be TRBD2 (5 bases). V lost 4 bases, J lost 1 base, and 17 bases lay in between. The CDR3 has 17 residues. Germline CDR1 reads SGHRS; CDR2 reads YFSETQ. The DNA of the CDR3 is TGCGCCAGCAGCCGAGAGCTAAGTGGGAGGAACACCGGGGAGCTGTTTTTT. As protein: CASSRELSGRNTGELFF.